Following are 15 T cell receptor beta chains from one sample sequenced in a study of cytomegalovirus exposure and HLA in healthy donors. 60 Vbeta and 13 Jbeta primers were used in PCR. Generated by immunoSEQ multiplex PCR, the TCRdb table keeps only in-frame clones and is missing some. The sample features 60,000 or so clones, with approximately 10% in its top ten. The source material was PBMCs. Every receptor here comes from a man in his fifties or sixties in good health and CMV-seropositive.

The V call is TRBV2, the J call TRBJ1-2; D remains unclear. With 7 bases removed from V and 0 bases from J, the gap between germline ends came to 12 bases. Germline values: CDR1 SNHLY, CDR2 FYNNEI. This CDR3 spans 14 amino acids. In DNA form, the CDR3 reads TGTGCCAGCACCTGGAGGGCTACTAACTATGGCTACACCTTC. The encoded protein is CASTWRATNYGYTF. Using reference TRBV2 and TRBJ1-2 for the parts outside the CDR3, the full variable domain is EPEVTQTPSHQVTQMGQEVILRCVPISNHLYFYWYRQILGQKVEFLVSFYNNEISEKSEIFDDQFSVERPDGSNFTLKIRSTKLEDSAMYFCASTWRATNYGYTFGSGTRLTVV.

The genes are TRBV5-6 and TRBJ1-1; the match to TRBD1 covers 8 bases. The CDR3 runs 14 residues. Trimming cost V 4 bases and J 5 bases; bases outside gene matches: 7. Germline CDR1 reads SGHDT; CDR2 reads YYEEEE. The CDR3 coding sequence is TGTGCCAGCAGCAAATCCAGGGGGCAGACTGAAGCTTTCTTT. As protein: CASSKSRGQTEAFF.

This chain's CDR3 is CASSLHGGPPSYNEQFF. For the CDR3, the DNA is TGTGCCAGCAGTTTACACGGGGGGCCCCCCTCCTACAATGAGCAGTTCTTC. The V gene is TRBV27, the J gene TRBJ2-1; TRBD2 is a possible D gene (7 bases). Germline loops: CDR1 MNHEY, CDR2 SMNVEV (reference sequence). This CDR3 has 17 residues. V lost 2 bases and J 0 bases, leaving 14 bases between the germline ends.

The chain has TRBV5-4 and TRBJ2-1, with 7 bases aligning to TRBD1. The CDR3 runs 15 residues. V gave up 3 bases and J gave up 0 bases; unmatched junction bases: 3. Germline CDR1 SGHNT, CDR2 YYREEE (reference sequence). CDR3 protein: CASSSTGSSYNEQFF. The CDR3, as DNA: TGTGCCAGCAGCTCGACAGGGAGCTCCTACAATGAGCAGTTCTTC.

V and J are TRBV27 and TRBJ2-5; no clear D gene. CDR1 is MNHEY, CDR2 SMNVEV, per germline (reference sequence). CDR3 length: 14 amino acids. Trimming took off 5 bases at V and 2 bases at J, with 12 bases between the two ends. The CDR3 protein is CASSPQDPQETQYF. The CDR3 DNA reads TGTGCCAGCAGTCCCCAGGATCCACAAGAGACCCAGTACTTC.

CDR3 sequence (DNA): TGTGCCAGCAGCCCGCAGGGACTAGCGGTCCGGGCGAATGAGCAGTTCTTC. It is translated as CASSPQGLAVRANEQFF. The V call is TRBV11-2, the J call TRBJ2-1; 11 nucleotides line up with TRBD2. The germline CDR1 and CDR2 sequences are SGHAT and FQNNGV. The CDR3 covers 17 residues. V lost 5 bases, J lost 7 bases, and 13 bases stayed unmatched. Based on the CDR3 plus reference TRBV11-2 and TRBJ2-1, the full variable domain is EAGVAQSPRYKIIEKRQSVAFWCNPISGHATLYWYQQILGQGPKLLIQFQNNGVVDDSQLPKDRFSAERLKGVDSTLKIQPAKLEDSAVYLCASSPQGLAVRANEQFFGPGTRLTVL.

CDR3 residues: CASSNTGTFYGYTF. The CDR3 DNA follows: TGTGCCAGTAGTAATACAGGGACCTTCTATGGCTACACCTTC. The chain employs TRBV19 and TRBJ1-2; TRBD1 is a possible D gene (6 bases). The CDR3 spans 14 residues. Trimming took off 4 bases at V and 4 bases at J, with 13 bases between the two ends. Germline V lookup: CDR1 LNHDA, CDR2 SQIVND (reference sequence).

The chain combines TRBV7-8 with TRBJ2-1, with 10 bases identical to TRBD2. Per germline, CDR1 SGHVS and CDR2 FQNEAQ. V gave up 1 base and J gave up 0 bases; unmatched junction bases: 6. The length of the CDR3 is 18 residues. The CDR3 coding sequence is TGTGCCAGCAGCTTAGGGAGCGGGGGGGTCCTCTCCTACAATGAGCAGTTCTTC. The encoded protein is CASSLGSGGVLSYNEQFF.

This chain's CDR3 is CASSSGQVGTYEQYF. As DNA, the CDR3 is TGTGCCAGCAGCTCCGGACAGGTAGGGACCTACGAGCAGTACTTC. The V gene is TRBV7-2, the J gene TRBJ2-7; TRBD1 matches at 7 bases. CDR1 is SGHTA, CDR2 FQGNSA, per germline. J was trimmed by 2 bases and V by 4 bases; bases with no gene match: 8. The CDR3 runs to 15 residues.

This sequence joins TRBV10-1 and TRBJ2-3, with 8 bases that match TRBD1. The germline V gene has CDR1 WNHNN and CDR2 SYGVQD (reference sequence). This CDR3 region has 16 residues. V dropped 7 bases and J dropped 4; count of bases not matched to a gene: 13. The CDR3, as DNA: TGCGCCAGCACCGGGATTGACAGGGGCCCCTCAGATACGCAGTATTTT. Protein product: CASTGIDRGPSDTQYF.

The gene calls are TRBV5-1 and TRBJ1-6; possibly TRBD1 for D (6 bases). Per germline, CDR1 SGHRS and CDR2 YFSETQ. V was clipped by 6 bases and J by 9 bases, with 19 bases between them. This CDR3 contains 15 residues. The CDR3 coding sequence is TGCGCCAGCACCCCTGACGGGACACCGAGTTCACCCCTCCACTTT. Translation: CASTPDGTPSSPLHF.

The V gene is TRBV15, the J gene TRBJ2-7; possible D gene TRBD2, 6 bases. The germline V gene encodes CDR1 LNHNV and CDR2 YYDKDF (reference sequence). The CDR3 length is 14 residues. With 3 bases removed from V and 3 bases from J, the gap between germline ends came to 12 bases. For the CDR3, the DNA is TGTGCCACCAGCAGTGGAGGGAATCTCTACGAGCAGTACTTC. Its protein is CATSSGGNLYEQYF.

The V call is TRBV5-4, the J call TRBJ2-7; 14 nucleotides match TRBD2. Trimming took 4 bases from V and 6 from J; bases not matched to a gene: 12. The CDR3 totals 17 residues. Germline V gene lookup returns CDR1 SGHNT and CDR2 YYREEE (reference sequence). DNA for the CDR3: TGTGCCAGCAGCCCGGGACTAGCGGGAGCCCGTGGGGTCGAGCAGTACTTC. It codes for CASSPGLAGARGVEQYF.

This chain uses TRBV4-3 with TRBJ2-3; possibly TRBD2 for D (5 bases). This CDR3 has 15 residues. Germline loops: CDR1 LGHNA, CDR2 YSLEER. Deletions cut 0 bases from V and 1 base from J, with 8 bases between. The CDR3 DNA follows: TGCGCCAGCAGCCAAGAGGGCGGGCGCACAGATACGCAGTATTTT. It codes for CASSQEGGRTDTQYF.

The chain employs TRBV7-9 and TRBJ1-4; 9 bases are a match to TRBD1. Germline V CDR1 and CDR2: SEHNR, FQNEAQ (reference sequence). The CDR3 covers 15 residues. Trimming cost V 5 bases and J 8 bases; bases outside gene matches: 9. The CDR3 region is CASSERQGVIEKLFF. CDR3 nucleotides: TGTGCCAGCAGCGAGAGACAGGGGGTAATCGAAAAACTGTTTTTT.